One and the same sample provided the 19 T cell receptor beta chains below, sequenced in a study of blood T cell repertoires in COVID-19. Generated by immunoSEQ multiplex PCR, the TCRdb table keeps only in-frame clones and is missing some. The sample has around 60,000 clones; 75% to 95% are singletons. The material sequenced was peripheral blood. The receptors derive from a man between 60 and 70 years old with acute or convalescent COVID-19.

This sequence joins TRBV7-9 and TRBJ2-7; maybe TRBD1 (5 bases). Deletions cut 1 base from V and 5 bases from J, with 12 bases between. The CDR3 contains 14 residues. The V gene's germline CDR1 is SEHNR and CDR2 FQNEAQ (reference sequence). CDR3 sequence (DNA): TGTGCCAGCAGCTTAGGTCTAGGGGATAACGAGCAGTACTTC. This codes for CASSLGLGDNEQYF. Looking up the rest from reference TRBV7-9 and TRBJ2-7 gives the full variable domain: DTGVSQNPRHKITKRGQNVTFRCDPISEHNRLYWYRQTLGQGPEFLTYFQNEAQLEKSRLLSDRFSAERPKGSFSTLEIQRTEQGDSAMYLCASSLGLGDNEQYFGPGTRLTVT.

The rearrangement uses TRBV5-1 and TRBJ1-1, with 8 bases matching TRBD1. The CDR3 is made up of 16 amino acids. V lost 2 bases, J lost 4 bases, and 10 bases stayed unmatched. CDR1 is SGHRS, CDR2 YFSETQ, per germline. The CDR3 region has the DNA TGCGCCAGCAGCTTAAATCTGGACAGGGATGGCACTGAAGCTTTCTTT. Translating it yields CASSLNLDRDGTEAFF.

The rearrangement uses TRBV6-5 and TRBJ2-7, with 7 nucleotides matching TRBD1. The ends lost 8 bases at V and 7 bases at J; junction bases unmatched: 5. The CDR3 is 11 amino acids. The germline gives CDR1 MNHEY, CDR2 SVGAGI. CDR3 protein: CASLRGKEQYF. The CDR3 nucleotides read TGTGCCAGCCTCAGGGGGAAAGAGCAGTACTTC.

The chain recombines TRBV19 with TRBJ1-2, with 9 bases fitting TRBD1. Losses at the gene ends were 5 bases for V and 4 bases for J; bases not matched to a gene: 5. CDR3 length: 14 amino acids. Per germline, CDR1 LNHDA and CDR2 SQIVND (reference sequence). The DNA for the CDR3 is TGTGCCAGTAGTGTCGGACAGGGGCGCTATGGCTACACCTTC. Translated, it gives CASSVGQGRYGYTF.

The rearrangement uses TRBV10-2 and TRBJ2-1; 12 bases fit TRBD2. J lost 4 bases, V lost 1 base, and 2 bases had no gene match. CDR1 and CDR2 (germline): WSHSY, SAAADI. This CDR3 spans 16 amino acids. Here the CDR3 DNA reads TGCGCCAGCAGTGAGTGGACTAGCGGGGAATACAATGAGCAGTTCTTC. This gives the protein CASSEWTSGEYNEQFF.

The chain recombines TRBV28 with TRBJ1-2, with 10 bases identical to TRBD1. Germline CDR1 MDHEN, CDR2 SYDVKM. Trimming at V came to 5 bases and at J to 4 bases, leaving 10 bases not matched to a gene. The CDR3 covers 16 residues. This CDR3 reads CASSPGGTGVVYGYTF. For the CDR3, the DNA is TGTGCCAGCAGTCCCGGCGGGACAGGGGTCGTCTATGGCTACACCTTC.

A few counts support this clone. The chain employs TRBV11-2 and TRBJ1-2, with D possibly being TRBD1 (5 bases). The CDR3 totals 13 residues. Trimming removed 5 bases from V and 8 bases from J, with 15 bases in between. Germline V CDR1 and CDR2: SGHAT, FQNNGV. The CDR3 nucleotides read TGTGCCAGCAGCCCCGGTGGGGGGGTAGGCTACACCTTC. This sequence encodes CASSPGGGVGYTF.

J is TRBJ2-1 and V is TRBV27, with 8 bases that match TRBD1. There are 15 residues in the CDR3. CDR1 is MNHEY and CDR2 is SMNVEV in the germline V gene (reference sequence). The V and J ends lost 1 base and 9 bases, in that order; junction bases with no gene match: 8. In nucleotides, the CDR3 is TGTGCCAGCAGTTTATGGATGGGACAGGTCGGTGAGCAGTTCTTC. Its protein is CASSLWMGQVGEQFF.

This clone was counted once. This chain connects TRBV6-2 or TRBV6-3 to TRBJ1-2, with unresolved D. From germline, CDR1 is MNHEY and CDR2 SVGEGT. V shed 6 bases and J shed 6 bases, with 8 bases lying between them. There are 11 residues in the CDR3. The CDR3 is CASSFPDGYTF. The CDR3 DNA reads TGTGCCAGCAGCTTCCCAGATGGCTACACCTTC.

The chain employs TRBV7-2 and TRBJ1-2; D is possibly TRBD1 (6 bases). Deletions cut 5 bases from V and 4 bases from J, with 17 bases between. The CDR3 has 15 residues. The germline gives CDR1 SGHTA, CDR2 FQGNSA. The DNA of the CDR3 is TGTGCCAGCAGCCCGCACGGGGGGGCGGGCTATGGCTACACCTTC. Protein: CASSPHGGAGYGYTF. Combining the CDR3 with reference TRBV7-2 and TRBJ1-2 gives the whole variable domain GAGVSQSPSNKVTEKGKDVELRCDPISGHTALYWYRQSLGQGLEFLIYFQGNSAPDKSGLPSDRFSAERTGGSVSTLTIQRTQQEDSAVYLCASSPHGGAGYGYTFGSGTRLTVV.

The chain recombines TRBV7-3 with TRBJ1-4; TRBD1 matches at 9 bases. The CDR3 spans 17 residues. Germline CDR1 reads SGHTA; CDR2 reads FQGTGA. V trimming: 5 bases; J trimming: 7 bases; junction bases outside the gene matches: 14. The CDR3 protein is CASSPIPGTGLAEKLFF. The DNA of the CDR3 is TGTGCCAGCAGCCCCATCCCTGGGACAGGGTTAGCTGAAAAACTGTTTTTT.

This CDR3 reads CASSFESGRLDGGEQFF. For the CDR3, the DNA is TGCGCCAGCAGCTTTGAGTCAGGGCGGTTAGATGGTGGTGAGCAGTTCTTC. This chain links TRBV5-1 with TRBJ2-1, with D maybe TRBD1 (5 bases). Germline CDR1 SGHRS, CDR2 YFSETQ. The V and J ends lost 2 bases and 9 bases respectively, with 24 bases between them. The CDR3 has 17 amino acids.

The chain couples TRBV6-5 to TRBJ1-1; D gene unclear. V was clipped by 6 bases and J by 1 base, with 9 bases between them. Germline V gives CDR1 MNHEY, CDR2 SVGAGI. The CDR3 is 13 residues long. The CDR3, as DNA: TGTGCCAGCAGACGGGAGCCGAACACTGAAGCTTTCTTT. Protein: CASRREPNTEAFF.

The chain links TRBV27 to TRBJ2-2, with 8 nucleotides matching TRBD1. The CDR3 is 19 residues long. Per the germline V gene, CDR1 is MNHEY and CDR2 is SMNVEV (reference sequence). V was pared by 3 bases and J by 6 bases, with 18 bases of the junction left unmatched. CDR3 bases: TGTGCCAGCAGTTTCAGGGCTTTGGACAGGGATTTCACCCCCGGGGAGCTGTTTTTT. Translating it yields CASSFRALDRDFTPGELFF.

The rearrangement links TRBV19 to TRBJ2-7; 11 positions agree with TRBD1. After removal of 5 bases from V and 4 bases from J, the junction contained 4 bases not matched to a gene. Germline CDR1 LNHDA, CDR2 SQIVND (reference sequence). This CDR3 contains 14 residues. CDR3 sequence reads: CASSDRDRGYEQYF. As DNA, the CDR3 is TGTGCCAGTAGTGACCGGGACAGGGGGTACGAGCAGTACTTC.

V is TRBV12-3 or TRBV12-4 and J is TRBJ2-1; no clear D gene. This CDR3 is built from 13 residues. Trimming left V 2 bases short and J 6 bases short, with 8 bases between. The CDR3 loop reads CASSLRVPNEQFF. CDR3 nucleotide sequence: TGTGCCAGCAGTTTACGCGTACCCAATGAGCAGTTCTTC.

The genes are TRBV28 and TRBJ2-4; D might be TRBD2 (5 bases). The germline V gene encodes CDR1 MDHEN and CDR2 SYDVKM. This CDR3 is built from 14 residues. The V and J ends lost 6 bases and 2 bases respectively, with 11 bases between them. CDR3 DNA: TGTGCCAGCAGGCAGCGGAACTCCAAAAACATTCAGTACTTC. Its protein is CASRQRNSKNIQYF.

This clone has a single count. The chain employs TRBV4-3 and TRBJ2-1, with D uncertain. Per germline, CDR1 LGHNA and CDR2 YSLEER. The CDR3 is 15 residues long. Trimming pared 0 bases from V and 4 bases from J, leaving 10 bases between. The CDR3 region is CASSQDPYSYNEQFF. The CDR3 DNA is TGCGCCAGCAGCCAAGATCCGTACTCGTACAATGAGCAGTTCTTC.

The rearrangement links TRBV7-9 to TRBJ2-3, with 10 bases fitting TRBD2. The CDR3 runs 14 residues. Germline loops: CDR1 SEHNR, CDR2 FQNEAQ (reference sequence). J lost 4 bases, V lost 11 bases, and 9 bases had no gene match. The CDR3 loop is CAVPSGRNADTQYF. CDR3 bases: TGTGCCGTCCCTAGCGGGAGAAACGCAGATACGCAGTATTTT.